This TCR beta chain originates from a study of T cells after yellow fever vaccination. TCRdb re-analysed the 5' RACE reads in MiXCR, keeping a single row per CDR3 protein. The data contain roughly 340,000 distinct CDR3 sequences, 4% of them seen just once; the ten biggest clones take up 20% to 25%. V trimming: 9 bases; J trimming: 6 bases; junction bases outside the gene matches: 9. Germline CDR1 reads LNHDA; CDR2 reads SQIVND (reference sequence). The CDR3 is 13 amino acids. V gene TRBV19 combines with J gene TRBJ1-2; 8 bases align to TRBD1. The clonotype originates from a man between 18 and 35 years old who received the YFV17D yellow fever vaccine. The sequencing used PBMCs, collected 5 days after the yellow fever booster vaccination. CDR3 sequence: CARSQGGQHGYTF. Written as DNA, the CDR3 is TGTGCCAGGTCACAGGGGGGCCAGCATGGCTACACCTTC.